These T cell receptor beta chains were read from a single sample in a study of response to subunit inactivated influenza vaccine. TCRdb independently ran MiXCR on the RT-PCR reads; one entry per CDR3 protein. The repertoire holds 500,000 to 600,000 distinct CDR3 sequences, with approximately 13% as singletons. The sample here was PBMCs from blood, taken roughly 48 days after vaccination. The source of these receptors is a man between 50 and 59 years old who received an inactivated influenza vaccine. CDR3s leave out the opening cysteine and the closing phenylalanine or tryptophan.

J gene: TRBJ2-5
V gene: TRBV10-3
CDR3 protein: AIGGDRTETQY

J gene: TRBJ2-7
V gene: TRBV3-1
CDR3 protein: ASSQEEEDLSYEQY

J gene: TRBJ2-5
V gene: TRBV5-5
CDR3 protein: ASSLRGDDTQY

J gene: TRBJ2-3
V gene: TRBV12-3/TRBV12-4
CDR3 protein: ASSGGTDTQY

J gene: TRBJ2-3
V gene: TRBV12-3/TRBV12-4
CDR3 protein: ASSFGRGHTQY

J gene: TRBJ2-7
V gene: TRBV7-6
CDR3 protein: ASGGLAGSSYEQY

J gene: TRBJ1-6
V gene: TRBV7-2
CDR3 protein: ASSLARGRDSPLH

J gene: TRBJ2-7
V gene: TRBV20-1
CDR3 protein: SARGIYEQY

J gene: TRBJ2-7
V gene: TRBV20-1
CDR3 protein: SATDRATYEQY

J gene: TRBJ1-4
V gene: TRBV20-1
CDR3 protein: SAPPGQGEKLF

J gene: TRBJ2-3
V gene: TRBV24-1
CDR3 protein: ATSSPSTDTQY

J gene: TRBJ2-7
V gene: TRBV20-1
CDR3 protein: SASAGRPYEQY

J gene: TRBJ2-6
V gene: TRBV6-2/TRBV6-3
CDR3 protein: ASNYRGAISGANVLT

J gene: TRBJ2-1
V gene: TRBV20-1
CDR3 protein: SARVLSLNEQF

J gene: TRBJ1-4
V gene: TRBV15
CDR3 protein: ATSRDLNSPDGLF

J gene: TRBJ2-7
V gene: TRBV11-2
CDR3 protein: ASSFHIAEAGPYEQY

J gene: TRBJ2-3
V gene: TRBV11-2
CDR3 protein: ASSSLAGGPTDTQY

J gene: TRBJ2-3
V gene: TRBV27
CDR3 protein: ASSAGGSRTDTQY

J gene: TRBJ2-7
V gene: TRBV12-3/TRBV12-4
CDR3 protein: ASSLDGTAYEQY

J gene: TRBJ1-2
V gene: TRBV5-6
CDR3 protein: ASSLPDNYGYT

J gene: TRBJ2-7
V gene: TRBV7-2
CDR3 protein: ASSLRGGQGTIYEQY

J gene: TRBJ2-7
V gene: TRBV5-1
CDR3 protein: ASSLGASEAGYEQY

J gene: TRBJ2-2
V gene: TRBV9
CDR3 protein: ASSVLAGASFAGELF

J gene: TRBJ2-1
V gene: TRBV24-1
CDR3 protein: ATSDFRGGYNEQF

J gene: TRBJ2-2
V gene: TRBV29-1
CDR3 protein: SVIKRGQLTGELF

J gene: TRBJ2-2
V gene: TRBV5-1
CDR3 protein: ASSSTGEGYTGELF

J gene: TRBJ2-5
V gene: TRBV6-1
CDR3 protein: ASIGSQETQY

J gene: TRBJ2-2
V gene: TRBV4-1
CDR3 protein: ASSQEGQGALNTGELF